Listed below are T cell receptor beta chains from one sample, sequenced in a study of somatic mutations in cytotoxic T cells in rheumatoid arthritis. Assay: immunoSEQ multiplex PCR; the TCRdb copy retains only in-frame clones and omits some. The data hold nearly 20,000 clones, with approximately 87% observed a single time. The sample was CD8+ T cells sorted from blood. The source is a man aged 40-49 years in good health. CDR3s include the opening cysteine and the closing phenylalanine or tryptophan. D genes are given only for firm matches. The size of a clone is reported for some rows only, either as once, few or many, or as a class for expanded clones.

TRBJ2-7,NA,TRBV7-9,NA,CASSHPSTTRLSNEQYF,TGTGCCAGCAGCCACCCTTCGACGACTAGATTGTCCAACGAGCAGTACTTC
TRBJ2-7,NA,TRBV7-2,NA,CASSSFFLRRAGTTYEQYF,TGTGCCAGCAGCTCGTTCTTCCTTCGTCGGGCGGGGACAACCTACGAGCAGTACTTC
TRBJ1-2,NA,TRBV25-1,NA,CASSLVDRNYGYTF,TGTGCCAGCAGCCTTGTTGACAGAAACTATGGCTACACCTTC
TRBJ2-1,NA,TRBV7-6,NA,CASSQDSFNEQFF,TGTGCCAGCAGCCAGGACAGCTTCAATGAGCAGTTCTTC
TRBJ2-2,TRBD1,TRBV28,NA,CATGENTGELFF,TGTGCTACAGGGGAGAACACCGGGGAGCTGTTTTTT
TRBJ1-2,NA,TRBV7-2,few,CASSSGTMGYDYGYTF,TGTGCCAGCAGCTCCGGGACCATGGGTTATGACTATGGCTACACCTTC
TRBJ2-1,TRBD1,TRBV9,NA,CASSIGTGGGNEQFF,TGTGCCAGCAGCATTGGGACAGGGGGAGGCAATGAGCAGTTCTTC
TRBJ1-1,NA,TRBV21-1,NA,CASSNLRDRDTEAFF,TGTGCCAGCAGCAACCTCCGGGACAGAGACACTGAAGCTTTCTTT
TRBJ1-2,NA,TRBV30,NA,CAWTLPRVYGYTF,TGTGCCTGGACCCTGCCCAGGGTGTATGGCTACACCTTC
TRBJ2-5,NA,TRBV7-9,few,CASSPGRDQYF,TGTGCCAGCAGCCCTGGACGCGACCAGTACTTC